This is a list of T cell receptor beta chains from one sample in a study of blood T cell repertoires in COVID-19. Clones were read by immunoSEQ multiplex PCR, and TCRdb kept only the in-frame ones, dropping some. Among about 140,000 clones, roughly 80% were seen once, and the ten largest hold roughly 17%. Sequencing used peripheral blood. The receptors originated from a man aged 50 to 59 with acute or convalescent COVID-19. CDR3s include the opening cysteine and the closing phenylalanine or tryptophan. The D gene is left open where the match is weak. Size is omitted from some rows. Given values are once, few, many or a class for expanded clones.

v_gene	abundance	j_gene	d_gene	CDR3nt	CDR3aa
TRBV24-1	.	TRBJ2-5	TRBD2	TGTGCCACCAGTGACCACAGGGGGCTAGCGGGGGGCCTGGAGACCCAGTACTTC	CATSDHRGLAGGLETQYF
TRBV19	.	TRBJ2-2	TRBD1	TGTGCCAGTAGTATCAGGGGGACCGGGGAGCTGTTTTTT	CASSIRGTGELFF
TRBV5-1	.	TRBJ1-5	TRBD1	TGCGCCAGCAGCCCCGACAGGGATAAAACGTGGCGCAATCAGCCCCAGCATTTT	CASSPDRDKTWRNQPQHF
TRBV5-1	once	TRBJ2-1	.	TGCGCCAGCAGCCTGGACGGTAGTGTCTATGAGCAGTTCTTC	CASSLDGSVYEQFF
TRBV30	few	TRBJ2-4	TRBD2	TGTGCCTGGATGGCTAGCGGGGCGCGAAACATTCAGTACTTC	CAWMASGARNIQYF
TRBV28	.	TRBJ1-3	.	TGTGCCAGCAGTTCTCCTGGGACTGCTGGAAACACCATATATTTT	CASSSPGTAGNTIYF
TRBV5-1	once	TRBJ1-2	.	TGCGCCAGCAGTCCAGGGTCGCAAGCTAACTATGGCTACACCTTC	CASSPGSQANYGYTF
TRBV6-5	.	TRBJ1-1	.	TGTGCCAGCAGTTACGGAGGACAGACCCGCTCCGAAGCTTTCTTT	CASSYGGQTRSEAFF
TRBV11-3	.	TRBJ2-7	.	TGTGCCAGCAGCTTAGATCCCACGACTTCCTACGAGCAGTACTTC	CASSLDPTTSYEQYF
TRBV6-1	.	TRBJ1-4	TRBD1	TGTGCCAGCAGTGACGGACAGGCCTATAATGAAAAACTGTTTTTT	CASSDGQAYNEKLFF
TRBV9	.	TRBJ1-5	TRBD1	TGTGCCAGCAGCCCGGGACAGGGGGATAGCAATCAGCCCCAGCATTTT	CASSPGQGDSNQPQHF
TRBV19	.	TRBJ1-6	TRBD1	TGTGCCAGTAGTATAGCGGGACAGGGGGCGTCGACACCCCTCCACTTT	CASSIAGQGASTPLHF
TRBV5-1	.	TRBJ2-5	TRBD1	TGCGCCAGCAGTCGGGACAGGGCCCAAGAGACCCAGTACTTC	CASSRDRAQETQYF
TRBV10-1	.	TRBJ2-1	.	TGCGCCAGCAGTGGTCCCAGGAACAATGAGCAGTTCTTC	CASSGPRNNEQFF
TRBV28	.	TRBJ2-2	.	TGTGCCAGCTTGCAGCGGGTGTCCGGGGAGCTGTTTTTT	CASLQRVSGELFF
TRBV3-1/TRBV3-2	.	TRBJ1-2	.	TGTGCCAGCAGCCTAACGGGGGGGAACTATGGCTACACCTTC	CASSLTGGNYGYTF
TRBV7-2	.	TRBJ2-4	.	TGTGCCAGCAGCGAAGCGGGCCTACTAGCCAAAAACATTCAGTACTTC	CASSEAGLLAKNIQYF
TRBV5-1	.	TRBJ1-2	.	TGCGCCAGCAGCTTGGGGGCAGGGGATAACTATGGCTACACCTTC	CASSLGAGDNYGYTF
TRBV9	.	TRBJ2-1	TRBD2	TGTGCCAGCAGCGTAGACGCGGGGGAATCCTACAATGAGCAGTTCTTC	CASSVDAGESYNEQFF
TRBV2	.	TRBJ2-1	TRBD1	TGTGCCAGCAGTACGGACAGGGGTTCCTACAATGAGCAGTTCTTC	CASSTDRGSYNEQFF
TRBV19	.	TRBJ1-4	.	TGTGCCAGTAGTCCCCCCATGGGGCAGGGTAATGAAAAACTGTTTTTT	CASSPPMGQGNEKLFF
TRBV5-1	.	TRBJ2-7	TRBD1	TGCGCCAGCAGCTTGGCGGGACAGGGGAATCACGAGCAGTACTTC	CASSLAGQGNHEQYF